Listed here are 26 T cell receptor beta chains from one sample, sequenced in a study of OX40 agonist ivuxolimab in advanced cancers. Some clones are missing from TCRdb's copy, which holds only in-frame ones; the method was immunoSEQ multiplex PCR. Of under 90,000 clones listed, roughly 91% are singletons. The starting material was CD4+ or CD8+ T cells sorted from blood, obtained in a trial of the OX40 agonist ivuxolimab. These receptors came from an adult with an advanced solid tumor such as melanoma, head and neck, liver or kidney cancer.

In nucleotides, the CDR3 is TGTGCCAGCAGCGTAGCGGGGGGGGCAGATACGCAGTATTTT. Protein: CASSVAGGADTQYF. J is TRBJ2-3 and V is TRBV9; TRBD2 matches 8 bases. This CDR3 region has 14 residues. Trimming at V came to 0 bases and at J to 4 bases, leaving 1 base not matched to a gene. Germline loops: CDR1 SGDLS, CDR2 YYNGEE.

This chain uses TRBV5-6 with TRBJ1-1, with D maybe TRBD1 (5 bases). This CDR3 comprises 16 residues. Germline V gives CDR1 SGHDT, CDR2 YYEEEE. The ends were cut back, 3 bases at V and 0 bases at J, with 15 bases in the middle. CDR3 nucleotides: TGTGCCAGCAGCTCCACCGGGACGGGAATGAACACTGAAGCTTTCTTT. It codes for CASSSTGTGMNTEAFF.

The rearrangement uses TRBV19 and TRBJ2-1, with 8 bases aligning to TRBD2. CDR3 length equals 15 residues. Germline trimming cut 6 bases from V and 6 bases from J; bases unmatched to any gene: 10. Germline V gene lookup returns CDR1 LNHDA and CDR2 SQIVND (reference sequence). The CDR3 is CASRAAGGRFNEQFF. The CDR3 region has the DNA TGTGCCAGTAGAGCGGCGGGGGGCCGGTTCAATGAGCAGTTCTTC.

The V call is TRBV7-9, the J call TRBJ2-3; 8 bases agree with TRBD1. The CDR3 spans 15 residues. The germline V gene has CDR1 SEHNR and CDR2 FQNEAQ (reference sequence). V dropped 4 bases and J dropped 2; count of bases not matched to a gene: 5. CDR3 DNA: TGTGCCAGCAGCTCCGAGGACAGGGACACAGATACGCAGTATTTT. Amino acids: CASSSEDRDTDTQYF.

The chain links TRBV2 to TRBJ1-1, with D perhaps matching TRBD1 (5 bases). V was cut by 4 bases and J by 1 base, with 7 bases left in between. Germline values: CDR1 SNHLY, CDR2 FYNNEI. This CDR3 comprises 13 residues. The CDR3 is CASSAGGNTEAFF. CDR3 DNA sequence: TGTGCCAGCAGTGCTGGGGGGAACACTGAAGCTTTCTTT.

The rearrangement uses TRBV4-1 and TRBJ1-3, with unresolved D. The length of the CDR3 is 19 residues. The V end was cut by 1 base, the J end by 0 bases, with 19 bases between. Germline CDR1 is MGHRA and CDR2 is YSYEKL. CDR3 in amino acids: CASSQGPPNTLNSGNTIYF. Written as DNA, the CDR3 is TGCGCCAGCAGCCAAGGCCCACCTAATACCCTGAACTCTGGAAACACCATATATTTT.

This clone has just a few counts. The chain recombines TRBV13 with TRBJ1-4; 9 positions agree with TRBD1. In germline, CDR1 is PRHDT, CDR2 FYEKMQ (reference sequence). This CDR3 has 14 residues. V trimming: 5 bases; J trimming: 7 bases; junction bases outside the gene matches: 5. This CDR3 is CASSQGTGREKLFF. CDR3 in DNA: TGTGCCAGCAGCCAAGGGACAGGGCGTGAAAAACTGTTTTTT.

Comments on this clone: Other DNA sequences from this sample encode an identical CDR3 as well. J is TRBJ1-2 and V is TRBV6-5; TRBD1 might be the D (5 bases). The CDR3 totals 13 residues. Germline V gene sequence: CDR1 MNHEY, CDR2 SVGAGI. V lost 0 bases, J lost 6 bases, and 8 bases lay in between. The CDR3 sequence: CASSYSQGDGYTF. The CDR3 DNA reads TGTGCCAGCAGTTACTCGCAGGGCGATGGCTACACCTTC.

J is TRBJ2-7 and V is TRBV6-5, with 7 bases that match TRBD1. The CDR3 sequence is 15 residues long. Germline CDR1 reads MNHEY; CDR2 reads SVGAGI. With V trimmed by 5 bases and J by 0 bases, 7 bases remained unmatched. Here the CDR3 reads CASSANRGYSYEQYF. The CDR3 DNA reads TGTGCCAGCAGTGCGAACAGGGGTTACTCCTACGAGCAGTACTTC.

The CDR3 loop is CASSLVREGNEQFF. The CDR3, as DNA: TGTGCCAGCAGCTTAGTGCGGGAGGGGAATGAGCAGTTCTTC. The chain uses TRBV7-6 and TRBJ2-1; TRBD2 matches at 9 bases. The CDR3 is 14 residues long. Trimming removed 1 base from V and 7 bases from J; junction bases left unmatched: 2. The germline V gene encodes CDR1 SGHVS and CDR2 FNYEAQ.

The chain recombines TRBV7-2 with TRBJ1-5, with 7 bases aligning to TRBD1. V shed 0 bases and J 4 bases; nucleotides not matched to a gene: 3. CDR1 SGHTA and CDR2 FQGNSA come from the germline V gene. The CDR3 runs 15 residues. CDR3 loop: CASSLAGTANQPQHF. DNA for the CDR3: TGTGCCAGCAGCTTAGCGGGGACAGCAAATCAGCCCCAGCATTTT.

This clone has a handful of counts. The chain combines TRBV12-5 with TRBJ2-7, with D unclear. CDR3 size: 12 residues. V was cut by 1 base and J by 4 bases, with 5 bases left in between. Germline V gene sequence: CDR1 LGHNT, CDR2 FRNRAP. DNA of the CDR3: TGTGCTAGTGGTTTGGGTCTTTACGAGCAGTACTTC. Its translation is CASGLGLYEQYF. Combining the CDR3 with reference TRBV12-5 and TRBJ2-7 gives the whole variable domain DARVTQTPRHKVTEMGQEVTMRCQPILGHNTVFWYRQTMMQGLELLAYFRNRAPLDDSGMPKDRFSAEMPDATLATLKIQPSEPRDSAVYFCASGLGLYEQYFGPGTRLTVT.

This chain uses TRBV6-1 with TRBJ2-3; the D is unclear. Per the germline V gene, CDR1 is MNHNS and CDR2 is SASEGT. V lost 6 bases and J 6 bases, leaving 13 bases between the germline ends. This CDR3 spans 13 amino acids. The CDR3 sequence: CASRGIAWDTQYF. CDR3 coding DNA: TGTGCCAGCAGAGGTATAGCTTGGGATACGCAGTATTTT.

The chain links TRBV27 to TRBJ1-3, with D tentatively TRBD1 (5 bases). This CDR3 comprises 15 residues. The germline CDR1 and CDR2 sequences are MNHEY and SMNVEV (reference sequence). V was cut by 5 bases and J by 0 bases, with 11 bases left in between. The CDR3, as DNA: TGTGCCAGCAGTCCCCGGGGGAACTCTGGAAACACCATATATTTT. It encodes CASSPRGNSGNTIYF.

V is TRBV9 and J is TRBJ1-2; 7 bases agree with TRBD1. Germline-derived CDR1 and CDR2 are SGDLS and YYNGEE. CDR3 length: 14 residues. Germline trimming cut 2 bases from V and 4 bases from J; bases unmatched to any gene: 5. This chain's CDR3 is CASSVATGTYGYTF. DNA of the CDR3: TGTGCCAGCAGCGTGGCGACAGGGACCTATGGCTACACCTTC.

This rearrangement joins TRBV27 to TRBJ2-1, with a weak D call TRBD2 (5 bases). V was pared by 2 bases and J by 1 base, with 9 bases between. Germline V gene lookup returns CDR1 MNHEY and CDR2 SMNVEV (reference sequence). The CDR3 sequence is 15 residues long. The CDR3, as DNA: TGTGCCAGCAGTTTAGCCGAGCGGTCCTACAATGAGCAGTTCTTC. It specifies CASSLAERSYNEQFF.

Only one count was recorded for this clone. V gene TRBV4-3 combines with J gene TRBJ1-1; D uncertain. There are 15 residues in the CDR3. V shed 0 bases and J shed 7 bases, with 15 bases lying between them. Germline V CDR1 and CDR2: LGHNA, YSLEER. The CDR3 DNA is TGCGCCAGCAGCCAAGATATGAGTGGGTTCGGTGAAGCTTTCTTT. Its protein is CASSQDMSGFGEAFF.

This clone was found once. The rearrangement joins TRBV4-3 to TRBJ2-3, with D perhaps TRBD2 (6 bases). The V gene lost 0 bases and the J gene lost 4 bases, with 14 bases spanning the gap. Germline V lookup: CDR1 LGHNA, CDR2 YSLEER. This CDR3 spans 16 amino acids. Here the CDR3 DNA reads TGCGCCAGCAGCCAAGATCGACCGTCGGGGGCAGATACGCAGTATTTT. Residues: CASSQDRPSGADTQYF.

The genes are TRBV6-4 and TRBJ1-2; D uncertain. Per the germline V gene, CDR1 is MRHNA and CDR2 is SNTAGT. CDR3 size: 11 residues. V shed 0 bases and J shed 8 bases, with 4 bases lying between them. CDR3 residues: CASSDSGGYTF. The CDR3 DNA is TGTGCCAGCAGTGACTCTGGGGGCTACACCTTC.

The chain couples TRBV13 to TRBJ2-3; 7 bases agree with TRBD2. The germline V gene encodes CDR1 PRHDT and CDR2 FYEKMQ (reference sequence). The J segment lost 4 bases and the V segment lost 2 bases, leaving 6 bases of the junction unmatched. This CDR3 has 15 residues. Here the CDR3 DNA reads TGTGCCAGCAGCTTATTTGCGGGAGTATCAGATACGCAGTATTTT. Translating gives CASSLFAGVSDTQYF.

The V gene is TRBV7-2, the J gene TRBJ2-3; 7 bases agree with TRBD2. This CDR3 comprises 16 residues. Trimming took 4 bases from V and 6 from J; bases not matched to a gene: 13. Germline V gene lookup returns CDR1 SGHTA and CDR2 FQGNSA. The CDR3 nucleotides are TGTGCCAGCAGCTCTTTTAGCGGGCGTGAGCGGGATACGCAGTATTTT. Its protein is CASSSFSGRERDTQYF.

The chain couples TRBV9 to TRBJ2-1; 8 bases align to TRBD2. Germline assignment: CDR1 SGDLS and CDR2 YYNGEE. The trim removed 2 bases at V and 0 bases at J, leaving 10 bases unmatched. The CDR3 length is 18 residues. CDR3 sequence reads: CASSVNPRLASSYNEQFF. CDR3 nucleotide sequence: TGTGCCAGCAGCGTTAACCCCCGACTAGCGAGCTCCTACAATGAGCAGTTCTTC.

This chain connects TRBV4-1 to TRBJ2-3, with D uncertain. The CDR3 totals 13 residues. Trimming removed 0 bases from V and 4 bases from J, with 5 bases in between. Per germline, CDR1 MGHRA and CDR2 YSYEKL. The CDR3 bases are TGCGCCAGCAGCCAAGATACGGCAGATACGCAGTATTTT. This sequence encodes CASSQDTADTQYF.

This clone appeared a single time. V gene TRBV6-5 combines with J gene TRBJ2-7; D tentatively reads TRBD1 or TRBD2 (6 bases each). The CDR3 has 14 residues. Trimming pared 0 bases from V and 6 bases from J, leaving 12 bases between. The germline gives CDR1 MNHEY, CDR2 SVGAGI. The CDR3 DNA reads TGTGCCAGCAGTTACTCTGGGGGGCTGGGCGAGCAGTACTTC. Translation gives CASSYSGGLGEQYF.

This chain uses TRBV7-2 with TRBJ2-7; the match to TRBD1 covers 8 bases. This CDR3 comprises 18 residues. The germline V gene has CDR1 SGHTA and CDR2 FQGNSA. V trimming: 2 bases; J trimming: 1 base; junction bases outside the gene matches: 13. This CDR3 is CASSLPNRDRLSSYEQYF. DNA for the CDR3: TGTGCCAGCAGCTTACCGAACCGGGACAGGTTGTCGTCCTACGAGCAGTACTTC.

With respect to this clone: The germline gene is not matched at one end of the junction; a read error may be the cause. The J gene is TRBJ2-1, the V gene TRBV7-7, with TRBD2 matching 9 bases. The germline CDR1 and CDR2 sequences are SSHAT and FNYEAQ (reference sequence). The CDR3 contains 16 residues. CDR3 DNA sequence: TGTGCTAGCAGCCCGATAGCGGGAGCCACCTACAATGAGCAGTTCTTC. Protein sequence: CASSPIAGATYNEQFF.